This T cell receptor (beta chain) derives from a study of blood T cell repertoires in COVID-19. In the study overall: Donors in the United States, Italy and Spain gave samples during acute or convalescent COVID-19. In each case, the material was cDNA or gDNA derived from T cells, B-cell-depleted T cells, or PBMCs.

Original handling: Amplified reference gene primers provided the basis for estimating nucleated cell counts. Clones were sequenced by immunoSEQ multiplex PCR, and TCRdb holds only the in-frame ones, with some missing. V, J and clone size are taken as reported in that table, and D and trimming were inferred from the DNA itself. The sample lists 85,000 to 130,000 clones, approximately 80% seen once, with around 15% in the top ten. V was cut by 4 bases and J by 5 bases, with 12 bases left in between. The germline CDR1 and CDR2 sequences are SGDLS and YYNGEE. This CDR3 has 14 amino acids. This TCR came from a woman aged 55 to 70 with acute or convalescent COVID-19. The V gene is TRBV9, the J gene TRBJ1-4; D ambiguous. Sequences were obtained from peripheral blood. The CDR3 loop is CASSPRRPNEKLFF. CDR3 nucleotide sequence: TGTGCCAGCAGCCCCCGCAGGCCGAATGAAAAACTGTTTTTT.